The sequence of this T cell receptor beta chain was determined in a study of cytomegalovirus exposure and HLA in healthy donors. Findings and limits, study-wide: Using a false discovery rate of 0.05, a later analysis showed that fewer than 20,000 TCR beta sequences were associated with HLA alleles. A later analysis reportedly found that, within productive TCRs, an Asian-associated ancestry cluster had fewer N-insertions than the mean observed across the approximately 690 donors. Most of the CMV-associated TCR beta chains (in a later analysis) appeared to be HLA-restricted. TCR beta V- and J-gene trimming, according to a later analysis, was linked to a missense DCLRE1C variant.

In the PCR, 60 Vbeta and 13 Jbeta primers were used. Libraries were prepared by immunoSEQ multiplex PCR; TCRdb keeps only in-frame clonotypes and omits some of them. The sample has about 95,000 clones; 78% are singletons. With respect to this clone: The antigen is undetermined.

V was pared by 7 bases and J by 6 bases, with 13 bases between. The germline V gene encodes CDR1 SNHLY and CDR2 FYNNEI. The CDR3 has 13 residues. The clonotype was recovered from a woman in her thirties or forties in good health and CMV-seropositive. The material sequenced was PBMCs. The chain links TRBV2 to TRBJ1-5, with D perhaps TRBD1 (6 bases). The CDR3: CASTRGGVQPQHF. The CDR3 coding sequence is TGTGCCAGCACAAGGGGGGGGGTTCAGCCCCAGCATTTT.